The entry below describes one TCR beta chain. The data were obtained in a study of T cell responses to AZD1222 COVID-19 vaccine. Clones were read by immunoSEQ multiplex PCR, and TCRdb kept only the in-frame ones, dropping some. This sample yields more than 110,000 clones, of which around 92% are seen a single time; more than 3% belongs to the top ten. Looked up from germline, CDR1 is SGHAT and CDR2 is FQNNGV. Trimming at V came to 3 bases and at J to 7 bases, leaving 2 bases not matched to a gene. The CDR3 length is 12 residues. The receptor was isolated from an adult who received the AZD1222 COVID-19 vaccine. The source was peripheral blood, collected 28 days after the second AZD1222 dose. The V and J genes are TRBV11-2 and TRBJ2-7; TRBD2 matches at 8 bases. CDR3 region: CASSLGLGEQYF. The CDR3 DNA sequence: TGTGCCAGCAGCTTGGGACTAGGTGAGCAGTACTTC.